Listed below are T cell receptor beta chains from one sample, sequenced in a study of T cell responses to AZD1222 COVID-19 vaccine. Assay: immunoSEQ multiplex PCR; the TCRdb copy retains only in-frame clones and omits some. The repertoire holds roughly 270,000 clones, with 90% to 95% as singletons. The sample consisted of peripheral blood, taken 28 days after the second AZD1222 dose. The receptors derive from an adult who received the AZD1222 COVID-19 vaccine. Each CDR3 is given with its conserved first and last residue. The D gene is left open where the match is weak. Rows may omit the clone size; those that give it use once, few, many or a size class.

clone size | J gene | D gene | V gene | CDR3 protein | CDR3 DNA
. | TRBJ1-2 | . | TRBV3-1/TRBV3-2 | CASSQVVGTGYGYTF | TGTGCCAGCAGCCAAGTCGTGGGGACCGGGTATGGCTACACCTTC
. | TRBJ1-5 | TRBD1 | TRBV18 | CASSRTGQGGQPQHF | TGTGCCAGCTCACGTACAGGACAGGGTGGACAGCCCCAGCATTTT
. | TRBJ1-5 | . | TRBV29-1 | CSVGQGGNQPQHF | TGCAGCGTTGGCCAGGGCGGAAATCAGCCCCAGCATTTT
. | TRBJ2-2 | TRBD2 | TRBV5-1 | CASSLEGLGSTGELFF | TGCGCCAGCAGCTTGGAGGGACTAGGGAGCACCGGGGAGCTGTTTTTT
once | TRBJ1-6 | . | TRBV7-2 | CASTRRWGENSPLHF | TGTGCCAGCACCCGTCGCTGGGGAGAAAATTCACCCCTCCACTTT
. | TRBJ1-1 | . | TRBV13 | CASTGGAGGTEAFF | TGTGCCAGCACCGGAGGGGCCGGAGGCACTGAAGCTTTCTTT
. | TRBJ2-7 | TRBD1 | TRBV5-1 | CASSLAADRYYEQYF | TGCGCCAGCAGCTTGGCCGCGGACAGGTACTACGAGCAGTACTTC
. | TRBJ2-1 | . | TRBV30 | CAWSVVDYNEQFF | TGTGCCTGGAGTGTGGTTGACTACAATGAGCAGTTCTTC
. | TRBJ2-5 | . | TRBV11-2 | CASSLWQGETQYF | TGTGCCAGCAGCTTATGGCAGGGAGAGACCCAGTACTTC
once | TRBJ2-7 | TRBD2 | TRBV7-2 | CASSLGVTSGTQYF | TGTGCCAGCAGCTTAGGCGTGACTAGCGGCACGCAGTACTTC
. | TRBJ1-5 | TRBD1 | TRBV28 | CASSSGDSYQPQHF | TGTGCCAGCAGTTCCGGGGACAGTTATCAGCCCCAGCATTTT
. | TRBJ2-7 | . | TRBV12-3/TRBV12-4 | CASTLDTSYEQYF | TGTGCCAGCACCTTGGACACCTCCTACGAGCAGTACTTC
. | TRBJ2-5 | . | TRBV12-3/TRBV12-4 | CASSFGNQETQYF | TGTGCCAGCAGTTTTGGCAACCAAGAGACCCAGTACTTC
. | TRBJ2-7 | . | TRBV28 | CASSLTGYEQYF | TGTGCCAGCAGTCTTACAGGCTACGAGCAGTACTTC
. | TRBJ1-3 | TRBD1 | TRBV23-1 | CASTHETAGTGVGNTIYF | TGCGCCAGCACCCACGAAACCGCCGGGACAGGGGTTGGAAACACCATATATTTT
. | TRBJ2-7 | . | TRBV4-2 | CASSQEKGLYEQYF | TGTGCCAGCAGCCAAGAAAAGGGGTTATACGAGCAGTACTTC
. | TRBJ2-5 | . | TRBV6-5 | CASSYGRRETQYF | TGTGCCAGCAGTTACGGCAGGAGGGAGACCCAGTACTTC
. | TRBJ2-1 | . | TRBV6-5 | CASSYFQGRGNEQFF | TGTGCCAGCAGTTACTTTCAGGGGCGCGGCAATGAGCAGTTCTTC
. | TRBJ2-6 | TRBD1 | TRBV28 | CASSLNDRDSGANVLTF | TGTGCCAGCAGTTTAAACGACAGGGATTCTGGGGCCAACGTCCTGACTTTC
. | TRBJ2-3 | TRBD2 | TRBV24-1 | CATSAVPGLAGSTDTQYF | TGTGCCACCAGTGCTGTACCGGGACTAGCGGGGAGCACAGATACGCAGTATTTT
. | TRBJ1-6 | . | TRBV6-5 | CASKDVIGSPLHF | TGTGCCAGTAAGGACGTCATAGGTTCACCCCTCCACTTT
. | TRBJ2-7 | . | TRBV24-1 | CATSGEGSFDEQYF | TGTGCCACCAGTGGCGAGGGTTCCTTCGACGAGCAGTACTTC
. | TRBJ1-1 | . | TRBV19 | CASSIQRNTEAFF | TGTGCCAGTAGTATTCAGAGAAACACTGAAGCTTTCTTT
. | TRBJ2-5 | TRBD1 | TRBV9 | CASSGWTGRGETQYF | TGTGCCAGCAGCGGGTGGACAGGAAGGGGGGAGACCCAGTACTTC
. | TRBJ1-6 | TRBD1 | TRBV19 | CASSGQGRNSPLHF | TGTGCCAGTAGCGGACAGGGGAGAAATTCACCCCTCCACTTT
. | TRBJ1-1 | . | TRBV18 | CASSLNTEAFF | TGTGCCAGCTCCCTCAACACTGAAGCTTTCTTT
. | TRBJ2-7 | . | TRBV6-5 | CASSYVGEQYF | TGTGCCAGCAGTTACGTAGGCGAGCAGTACTTC
. | TRBJ1-6 | . | TRBV30 | CAWSVVGRGNSPLHF | TGTGCCTGGAGTGTAGTAGGCAGGGGTAATTCACCCCTCCACTTT
. | TRBJ1-1 | TRBD1 | TRBV11-2 | CASSKETGGGTEAFF | TGTGCCAGCAGCAAGGAAACAGGGGGAGGCACTGAAGCTTTCTTT
. | TRBJ2-1 | . | TRBV27 | CASSLTGPYNEQFF | TGTGCCAGCAGTTTAACAGGGCCCTACAATGAGCAGTTCTTC
. | TRBJ2-2 | TRBD1 | TRBV7-8 | CASSPRQGARISGELFF | TGTGCCAGCAGCCCTCGGCAGGGGGCGCGTATCTCCGGGGAGCTGTTTTTT
once | TRBJ2-6 | . | TRBV6-2/TRBV6-3 | CASSGAFSGANVLTF | TGTGCCAGCAGTGGCGCCTTCTCTGGGGCCAACGTCCTGACTTTC
few | TRBJ1-1 | . | TRBV7-9 | CASGQSGLNTEAFF | TGTGCCAGCGGGCAATCGGGGTTGAACACTGAAGCTTTCTTT
. | TRBJ1-5 | . | TRBV7-2 | CASSANTGIGNQPQHF | TGTGCCAGCAGCGCCAACACAGGGATCGGCAATCAGCCCCAGCATTTT
. | TRBJ2-1 | TRBD2 | TRBV6-2/TRBV6-3 | CASSSPLAEQFF | TGTGCCAGCAGTTCCCCACTAGCGGAGCAGTTCTTC
. | TRBJ1-2 | TRBD1 | TRBV18 | CASSQSAPGQENYGYTF | TGTGCCAGCTCTCAATCCGCGCCGGGACAGGAGAATTATGGCTACACCTTC
. | TRBJ1-6 | . | TRBV21-1 | CASSLDHYNSPLHF | TGTGCCAGCAGCTTGGATCACTATAATTCACCCCTCCACTTT
. | TRBJ2-7 | TRBD1 | TRBV5-5 | CASSFGTDPKEQYF | TGTGCCAGCAGCTTCGGGACAGACCCTAAAGAGCAGTACTTC
few | TRBJ1-6 | . | TRBV28 | CASSLVGRGNSPLHF | TGTGCCAGCAGTTTGGTGGGGAGAGGGAATTCACCCCTCCACTTT
. | TRBJ1-5 | . | TRBV28 | CASSRVDQPQHF | TGTGCCAGCAGCCGGGTGGATCAGCCCCAGCATTTT
. | TRBJ1-1 | . | TRBV29-1 | CSVEGVQGGGTEAFF | TGCAGCGTTGAAGGGGTACAGGGAGGGGGCACTGAAGCTTTCTTT